This T cell receptor beta chain was identified in a study of blood T cell repertoires in COVID-19. Study-level information: Samples of COVID-19 (acute and convalescent) were obtained from the United States, Italy and Spain. PBMCs, B-cell-depleted T cells, or T cells were the source of the cDNA or gDNA that made up the material.

From germline, CDR1 is SGHAT and CDR2 FQNNGV. The V gene lost 5 bases and the J gene lost 4 bases, with 17 bases spanning the gap. The CDR3 is made up of 16 amino acids. One Seattle source followed patients from active infection through their disease course. Authors' processing steps: Amplification with reference gene primers provided the estimates of nucleated cell counts. The protocol was immunoSEQ multiplex PCR, while the TCRdb copy is restricted to in-frame clones and leaves out a portion. V and J calls and clone size are as listed in that table; D and trimming were resolved from the DNA. The sample yields some 170,000 clones, roughly 88% seen once.

The chain couples TRBV11-2 to TRBJ1-4; D is perhaps TRBD1 (5 bases). The sequenced sample was peripheral blood. This receptor was taken from a woman between 40 and 50 years old with COVID-19, enrolled during active disease. CDR3 protein: CASSALIPGFNEKLFF. As DNA, the CDR3 is TGTGCCAGCAGCGCTCTAATACCAGGGTTTAATGAAAAACTGTTTTTT.